This TCR beta chain was found in a study of cytomegalovirus exposure and HLA in healthy donors. From germline, CDR1 is SGDLS and CDR2 YYNGEE. The CDR3 covers 12 residues. V was trimmed by 1 base and J by 8 bases, leaving 7 bases between them. Of note for this clone: Other DNA sequences in this sample translate to the same CDR3.

The PCR made use of 60 Vbeta and 13 Jbeta primers. TCRdb keeps only in-frame clones here, not all; method: immunoSEQ multiplex PCR. The sample carries about 180,000 clones, roughly 79% recorded once. This receptor was taken from a male donor in good health and CMV-seronegative. This chain links TRBV9 with TRBJ2-1, with TRBD2 as a possible D gene (6 bases). The sample consisted of PBMCs. This chain's CDR3 is CASSVSGYEQFF. CDR3 nucleotide sequence: TGTGCCAGCAGCGTAAGCGGGTATGAGCAGTTCTTC. The whole variable domain, remainder taken from reference TRBV9 and TRBJ2-1, is DSGVTQTPKHLITATGQRVTLRCSPRSGDLSVYWYQQSLDQGLQFLIQYYNGEERAKGNILERFSAQQFPDLHSELNLSSLELGDSALYFCASSVSGYEQFFGPGTRLTVL.